Below, 25 T cell receptor beta chains from the same sample are listed, as sequenced in a study of technical replicates of blood from a handful of donors. Generated by immunoSEQ multiplex PCR, the TCRdb table keeps only in-frame clones and is missing some. The sample records about 75,000 clones, approximately 97% being singletons. What was sequenced was T cells isolated from PBMCs. The receptors derive from a human donor in good health.

This sequence joins TRBV11-3 and TRBJ1-1; TRBD1 matches at 9 bases. V lost 5 bases, J lost 1 base, and 5 bases stayed unmatched. Germline CDR1 is SGHNT and CDR2 is YENEEA. The CDR3 covers 15 residues. CDR3 in DNA: TGTGCCAGCAGCCCCCGGACAGGGGCGAACACTGAAGCTTTCTTT. It codes for CASSPRTGANTEAFF.

This clone was seen a single time. The CDR3 sequence: CASSLVLGELFF. CDR3 nucleotides: TGTGCCAGCAGCTTAGTATTGGGGGAGCTGTTTTTT. The chain is built from TRBV7-6 and TRBJ2-2; no reliable D call. This CDR3 has 12 residues. Germline values: CDR1 SGHVS, CDR2 FNYEAQ. Trimming shortened V by 1 base and J by 8 bases, and 5 bases separated the two germline ends.

The chain couples TRBV10-3 to TRBJ1-5, with a tentative D call TRBD1 (5 bases). From germline, CDR1 is ENHRY and CDR2 SYGVKD. The ends were cut back, 3 bases at V and 1 base at J, with 13 bases in the middle. The CDR3 spans 16 residues. This chain's CDR3 is CAISDGAGKSNQPQHF. As DNA, the CDR3 is TGTGCCATCAGTGATGGGGCAGGGAAGAGCAATCAGCCCCAGCATTTT.

This chain joins TRBV15 and TRBJ2-7; TRBD2 aligns across 11 bases. The germline V gene encodes CDR1 LNHNV and CDR2 YYDKDF (reference sequence). This CDR3 is built from 15 residues. V lost 1 base and J lost 7; bases outside the gene matches: 6. The CDR3 region is CATSRGLAGGQEQYF. CDR3 bases: TGTGCCACCAGCAGAGGGCTAGCGGGAGGTCAAGAGCAGTACTTC.

The gene calls are TRBV7-8 and TRBJ2-5, with D unclear. Looked up from germline, CDR1 is SGHVS and CDR2 is FQNEAQ. The germline V and J ends were trimmed by 1 base and 3 bases, with 18 bases remaining between them. The CDR3 length is 17 residues. The CDR3 bases are TGTGCCAGCAGCTTAGGGATCAAGGTAGTAGCTAAAGAGACCCAGTACTTC. Amino acid sequence: CASSLGIKVVAKETQYF.

The chain couples TRBV18 to TRBJ1-5; 9 positions agree with TRBD1. This CDR3 spans 16 amino acids. Germline values: CDR1 KGHSH, CDR2 LQKENI. Trimming cost V 6 bases and J 3 bases; bases outside gene matches: 9. The chain's CDR3 is CASSRDRVTDNQPQHF. The CDR3 DNA is TGTGCCAGCTCGCGGGACAGGGTTACAGACAATCAGCCCCAGCATTTT.

The rearrangement uses TRBV11-2 and TRBJ1-1, with D hard to call. Trimming pared 3 bases from V and 3 bases from J, leaving 14 bases between. This CDR3 has 15 residues. Germline V gives CDR1 SGHAT, CDR2 FQNNGV. CDR3 DNA sequence: TGTGCCAGCAGCTTGACGGCTCAGGTTCACACTGAAGCTTTCTTT. Translating gives CASSLTAQVHTEAFF.

The chain is built from TRBV11-2 and TRBJ2-3; no firm D call. Germline V gene data show CDR1 as SGHAT and CDR2 as FQNNGV. The length of the CDR3 is 12 residues. V lost 4 bases and J lost 1, with 3 bases in between. Written as DNA, the CDR3 is TGTGCCAGCAGCTCAGGCACAGATACGCAGTATTTT. This sequence encodes CASSSGTDTQYF.

This clone was observed once. CDR3 sequence: CASRMGQEAFF. The CDR3 region has the DNA TGTGCCAGCAGGATGGGACAGGAAGCTTTCTTT. V gene TRBV6-1 combines with J gene TRBJ1-1, with 7 bases that match TRBD1. V lost 6 bases to trimming and J lost 8 bases; unmatched junction nucleotides: 3. The CDR3 has 11 residues. Germline values: CDR1 MNHNS, CDR2 SASEGT.

The V gene is TRBV5-6, the J gene TRBJ2-2, with 11 positions matching TRBD1. V gave up 1 base and J gave up 6 bases; unmatched junction bases: 2. The CDR3 is made up of 15 amino acids. CDR1 and CDR2 from the germline V gene are SGHDT and YYEEEE. CDR3 bases: TGTGCCAGCAGCTTGCGGGACAGGGGGGCCGGGGAGCTGTTTTTT. Residues: CASSLRDRGAGELFF.

The chain is built from TRBV19 and TRBJ2-5; D is possibly TRBD2 (6 bases). The CDR3 is made up of 12 amino acids. Germline V CDR1 and CDR2: LNHDA, SQIVND (reference sequence). V dropped 4 bases and J dropped 5 bases, with 8 bases sitting between them. Here the CDR3 reads CASSTGRETQYF. The CDR3 DNA reads TGTGCCAGTAGTACGGGGAGGGAGACCCAGTACTTC.

This clone was seen just once. The rearrangement joins TRBV7-9 to TRBJ2-5, with D unclear. Trimming shortened V by 2 bases and J by 4 bases, and 11 bases separated the two germline ends. CDR1 is SEHNR and CDR2 is FQNEAQ in the germline V gene (reference sequence). The CDR3 loop spans 14 amino acids. CDR3 sequence reads: CASSLMIGGETQYF. CDR3 DNA sequence: TGTGCCAGCAGCTTAATGATCGGTGGAGAGACCCAGTACTTC.

This clone has only one observation. The J gene is TRBJ2-7, the V gene TRBV2, with 8 bases identical to TRBD2. This CDR3 is 13 amino acids long. Germline V gene lookup returns CDR1 SNHLY and CDR2 FYNNEI. With V trimmed by 8 bases and J by 2 bases, 5 bases remained unmatched. The CDR3 region is CASGAGVPYEQYF. The CDR3 region has the DNA TGTGCCAGCGGAGCGGGAGTTCCCTACGAGCAGTACTTC.

V and J are TRBV19 and TRBJ1-2; 7 nucleotides align to TRBD1. The V and J ends lost 7 bases and 0 bases, in that order; junction bases with no gene match: 8. CDR3 length: 15 residues. Germline V gene lookup returns CDR1 LNHDA and CDR2 SQIVND (reference sequence). The CDR3 DNA follows: TGTGCCAGTACCCTGGACAGGAATCCTAACTATGGCTACACCTTC. Encoded protein: CASTLDRNPNYGYTF.

V is TRBV7-6 and J is TRBJ1-5, with D possibly being TRBD1 (6 bases). This CDR3 contains 15 residues. Germline lookup yields CDR1 SGHVS and CDR2 FNYEAQ. The V end was cut by 0 bases, the J end by 7 bases, with 13 bases between. The CDR3, as DNA: TGTGCCAGCAGCTTAGCGCAAGGGGGGGGCCAGCCCCAGCATTTT. Translation gives CASSLAQGGGQPQHF.

The gene calls are TRBV6-1 and TRBJ1-1; a possible D gene is TRBD1 (6 bases). V gave up 5 bases and J gave up 5 bases, with 15 bases separating them. This CDR3 has 14 residues. Germline V CDR1 and CDR2: MNHNS, SASEGT. CDR3 nucleotide sequence: TGTGCCAGCAGTCCAAACAGGGTAGGGACTGAAGCTTTCTTT. This encodes CASSPNRVGTEAFF.

This chain uses TRBV29-1 with TRBJ1-2, with D unresolved. This CDR3 region has 14 residues. The V end lost 5 bases, the J end lost 0 bases, and 13 bases lay between the germline ends. Germline V gene data show CDR1 as SQVTM and CDR2 as ANQGSEA. The CDR3 reads CSVPLTEANYGYTF. For the CDR3, the DNA is TGCAGCGTTCCACTGACTGAAGCTAACTATGGCTACACCTTC.

The chain links TRBV7-9 to TRBJ1-2, with D maybe TRBD1 (5 bases). The CDR3 covers 16 residues. Between the trimmed V and J ends, which lost 7 bases and 3 bases, there was a span of 21 bases. Looked up from germline, CDR1 is SEHNR and CDR2 is FQNEAQ (reference sequence). The CDR3 loop is CASTPRRGRDYYGYTF. The DNA of the CDR3 is TGTGCCAGCACCCCCAGGAGGGGCAGGGACTACTATGGCTACACCTTC.

This clone was seen once. J is TRBJ1-5 and V is TRBV7-2, with D possibly TRBD1 on 6 matching bases. The CDR3 runs 15 residues. Trimming pared 2 bases from V and 3 bases from J, leaving 11 bases between. Germline lookup yields CDR1 SGHTA and CDR2 FQGNSA. This chain's CDR3 is CASSLYRAYNQPQHF. Here the CDR3 DNA reads TGTGCCAGCAGCTTATACAGGGCTTACAATCAGCCCCAGCATTTT.

The rearrangement joins TRBV28 to TRBJ1-5; D might be TRBD1 (6 bases). CDR3 size: 14 residues. Trimming cost V 9 bases and J 7 bases, with 19 bases left between them. The germline V gene has CDR1 MDHEN and CDR2 SYDVKM. The DNA for the CDR3 is TGTGCCAGTATAACGGGACACTTCTCCCAGCCCCAGCATTTT. Its translation: CASITGHFSQPQHF.

This chain links TRBV19 with TRBJ1-1; tentative D call: TRBD1 (6 bases). This CDR3 contains 17 residues. V lost 6 bases and J lost 0, with 20 bases in between. Germline V CDR1 and CDR2: LNHDA, SQIVND (reference sequence). CDR3 sequence: CASRTGLDLSMNTEAFF. The CDR3 DNA is TGTGCCAGTAGAACAGGGTTGGACCTTTCTATGAACACTGAAGCTTTCTTT.

This chain joins TRBV21-1 and TRBJ2-1; the D call TRBD2 from the table was never checked on the DNA. TRBV21-1 is a pseudogene locus. The CDR3 is made up of 21 amino acids. CDR3 bases: TGTGCCAGCAGCACCCGCCTACGGAGTTTAGGGACTAGCGGGAGGAGGCATGAGCAGTTCTTC. As protein: CASSTRLRSLGTSGRRHEQFF.

This sequence joins TRBV29-1 and TRBJ1-5, with 7 bases identical to TRBD1. V shed 4 bases and J 6 bases; nucleotides not matched to a gene: 9. The CDR3 runs to 14 residues. Germline loops: CDR1 SQVTM, CDR2 ANQGSEA. CDR3 nucleotide sequence: TGCAGCGTTGCGACAGGGACCGGTGGTCAGCCCCAGCATTTT. Its translation: CSVATGTGGQPQHF.

This clone came up once. The chain employs TRBV6-1 and TRBJ1-4; a weak D match, TRBD1 (6 bases). Germline V gene lookup returns CDR1 MNHNS and CDR2 SASEGT. This CDR3 comprises 13 residues. V dropped 10 bases and J dropped 5 bases, with 14 bases sitting between them. CDR3 amino acids: CATTPTGNEKLFF. The CDR3 nucleotides read TGTGCCACTACGCCGACAGGAAATGAAAAACTGTTTTTT.

Remarks on this clone: Other nucleotide sequences in the sample specify the same CDR3. The chain links TRBV5-1 to TRBJ1-5, with D possibly being TRBD1 (6 bases). CDR1 and CDR2 (germline): SGHRS, YFSETQ. V lost 0 bases, J lost 4 bases, and 8 bases lay in between. The CDR3 spans 14 residues. The CDR3 DNA reads as TGCGCCAGCAGCTTGGAGGGGGGGAATCAGCCCCAGCATTTT. This sequence encodes CASSLEGGNQPQHF.